Listed below are T cell receptor beta chains from one sample, sequenced in a study of blood T cell repertoires in COVID-19. The table came from immunoSEQ multiplex PCR; TCRdb's copy has only in-frame clones and leaves some out. The data hold approximately 260,000 clones, with around 90% observed a single time. The sample consisted of peripheral blood. Receptor source: a man between 45 and 60 years old with acute or convalescent COVID-19. The CDR3 runs from the conserved cysteine through the conserved F or W. D genes are given only for firm matches. Expanded clones are given a class, and other clones once, few, many or no size at all.

clone_size: .
v_call: TRBV7-3
d_call: TRBD2
j_call: TRBJ2-3
cdr3_aa: CASSREGLRADTQYF
cdr3_nt: TGTGCCAGCAGCCGGGAGGGACTGAGGGCAGATACGCAGTATTTT

clone_size: .
v_call: TRBV9
d_call: TRBD1
j_call: TRBJ1-1
cdr3_aa: CASVSQGVGTEAFF
cdr3_nt: TGTGCCAGCGTCAGCCAGGGGGTTGGCACTGAAGCTTTCTTT

clone_size: .
v_call: TRBV7-2
d_call: .
j_call: TRBJ1-2
cdr3_aa: CASSRGVSGYTF
cdr3_nt: TGTGCCAGCAGCCGGGGGGTTTCTGGCTACACCTTC

clone_size: .
v_call: TRBV3-1/TRBV3-2
d_call: .
j_call: TRBJ1-1
cdr3_aa: CASSPDPGRTEAFF
cdr3_nt: TGTGCCAGCAGCCCTGATCCAGGGAGGACTGAAGCTTTCTTT

clone_size: once
v_call: TRBV11-2
d_call: .
j_call: TRBJ1-6
cdr3_aa: CASSLGGFDSPLHF
cdr3_nt: TGTGCCAGCAGCTTAGGAGGTTTCGATTCACCCCTCCACTTT

clone_size: .
v_call: TRBV5-1
d_call: .
j_call: TRBJ1-2
cdr3_aa: CASSLAGEGYGYTF
cdr3_nt: TGCGCCAGCAGCTTAGCAGGGGAGGGGTATGGCTACACCTTC

clone_size: once
v_call: TRBV7-8
d_call: .
j_call: TRBJ2-7
cdr3_aa: CASSLGGIPGQYF
cdr3_nt: TGTGCCAGCAGCTTAGGAGGCATTCCGGGGCAGTACTTC

clone_size: once
v_call: TRBV4-1
d_call: .
j_call: TRBJ2-3
cdr3_aa: CASSQGHGGDTQYF
cdr3_nt: TGCGCCAGCAGCCAAGGACACGGGGGAGATACGCAGTATTTT

clone_size: .
v_call: TRBV6-5
d_call: .
j_call: TRBJ1-5
cdr3_aa: CASSRGGQSNQPQHF
cdr3_nt: TGTGCCAGCAGCCGAGGCGGGCAGAGCAATCAGCCCCAGCATTTT

clone_size: once
v_call: TRBV30
d_call: TRBD2
j_call: TRBJ2-5
cdr3_aa: CAWSVIGGETQYF
cdr3_nt: TGTGCCTGGAGTGTTATCGGGGGGGAGACCCAGTACTTC

clone_size: once
v_call: TRBV7-6
d_call: .
j_call: TRBJ2-4
cdr3_aa: CASSSQGGAGVQYF
cdr3_nt: TGTGCCAGCAGCTCCCAAGGAGGCGCGGGTGTTCAGTACTTC

clone_size: .
v_call: TRBV7-9
d_call: TRBD1
j_call: TRBJ2-5
cdr3_aa: CASSADRAGGETQYF
cdr3_nt: TGTGCCAGCAGCGCGGACAGGGCGGGTGGAGAGACCCAGTACTTC

clone_size: .
v_call: TRBV9
d_call: .
j_call: TRBJ1-4
cdr3_aa: CASSVAGEKLFF
cdr3_nt: TGTGCCAGCAGCGTAGCGGGGGAAAAACTGTTTTTT

clone_size: .
v_call: TRBV12-2
d_call: .
j_call: TRBJ2-5
cdr3_aa: CASRLVSGRWETQYF
cdr3_nt: TGTGCAAGTCGCTTAGTATCAGGGCGGTGGGAGACCCAGTACTTC

clone_size: .
v_call: TRBV6-2/TRBV6-3
d_call: .
j_call: TRBJ1-6
cdr3_aa: CASSYAGQGDSPLHF
cdr3_nt: TGTGCCAGCAGTTACGCCGGCCAGGGTGATTCACCCCTCCACTTT

clone_size: .
v_call: TRBV5-1
d_call: .
j_call: TRBJ1-1
cdr3_aa: CASSQGTGNTEAFF
cdr3_nt: TGCGCCAGCAGCCAGGGAACAGGGAACACTGAAGCTTTCTTT

clone_size: .
v_call: TRBV2
d_call: TRBD1
j_call: TRBJ1-4
cdr3_aa: CASSETGGHEKLFF
cdr3_nt: TGTGCCAGCAGTGAGACAGGGGGGCACGAAAAACTGTTTTTT